This record concerns one T cell receptor beta chain sequence. V lost 4 bases, J lost 4 bases, and 9 bases stayed unmatched. The germline CDR1 and CDR2 sequences are SGHTS and YDEGEE. The CDR3 is made up of 15 amino acids. The entry originates in a study of blood T cell repertoires in COVID-19. Study as a whole: Whether acute or convalescent, the COVID-19 samples came from the United States, Italy and Spain. PBMCs, B-cell-depleted T cells, or T cells provided the cDNA or gDNA that made up the material.

Per the authors' pipeline: Scientists estimated how many nucleated cells there were by amplifying reference gene primers. Profiled with immunoSEQ multiplex PCR; TCRdb holds only in-frame clones, not every one. D and trimming were read from the DNA, whereas the V and J calls and clone size are those reported in that table. The table includes more than 90,000 clones, 70% to 80% detected once. The receptor comes from a man between 65 and 85 years old with acute or convalescent COVID-19. Sequenced material: peripheral blood. The chain joins TRBV5-8 to TRBJ2-5, with 8 bases aligning to TRBD2. CDR3 sequence: CASSRTGTRRETQYF. Here the CDR3 DNA reads TGTGCCAGCAGCCGGACCGGGACTAGGCGAGAGACCCAGTACTTC.